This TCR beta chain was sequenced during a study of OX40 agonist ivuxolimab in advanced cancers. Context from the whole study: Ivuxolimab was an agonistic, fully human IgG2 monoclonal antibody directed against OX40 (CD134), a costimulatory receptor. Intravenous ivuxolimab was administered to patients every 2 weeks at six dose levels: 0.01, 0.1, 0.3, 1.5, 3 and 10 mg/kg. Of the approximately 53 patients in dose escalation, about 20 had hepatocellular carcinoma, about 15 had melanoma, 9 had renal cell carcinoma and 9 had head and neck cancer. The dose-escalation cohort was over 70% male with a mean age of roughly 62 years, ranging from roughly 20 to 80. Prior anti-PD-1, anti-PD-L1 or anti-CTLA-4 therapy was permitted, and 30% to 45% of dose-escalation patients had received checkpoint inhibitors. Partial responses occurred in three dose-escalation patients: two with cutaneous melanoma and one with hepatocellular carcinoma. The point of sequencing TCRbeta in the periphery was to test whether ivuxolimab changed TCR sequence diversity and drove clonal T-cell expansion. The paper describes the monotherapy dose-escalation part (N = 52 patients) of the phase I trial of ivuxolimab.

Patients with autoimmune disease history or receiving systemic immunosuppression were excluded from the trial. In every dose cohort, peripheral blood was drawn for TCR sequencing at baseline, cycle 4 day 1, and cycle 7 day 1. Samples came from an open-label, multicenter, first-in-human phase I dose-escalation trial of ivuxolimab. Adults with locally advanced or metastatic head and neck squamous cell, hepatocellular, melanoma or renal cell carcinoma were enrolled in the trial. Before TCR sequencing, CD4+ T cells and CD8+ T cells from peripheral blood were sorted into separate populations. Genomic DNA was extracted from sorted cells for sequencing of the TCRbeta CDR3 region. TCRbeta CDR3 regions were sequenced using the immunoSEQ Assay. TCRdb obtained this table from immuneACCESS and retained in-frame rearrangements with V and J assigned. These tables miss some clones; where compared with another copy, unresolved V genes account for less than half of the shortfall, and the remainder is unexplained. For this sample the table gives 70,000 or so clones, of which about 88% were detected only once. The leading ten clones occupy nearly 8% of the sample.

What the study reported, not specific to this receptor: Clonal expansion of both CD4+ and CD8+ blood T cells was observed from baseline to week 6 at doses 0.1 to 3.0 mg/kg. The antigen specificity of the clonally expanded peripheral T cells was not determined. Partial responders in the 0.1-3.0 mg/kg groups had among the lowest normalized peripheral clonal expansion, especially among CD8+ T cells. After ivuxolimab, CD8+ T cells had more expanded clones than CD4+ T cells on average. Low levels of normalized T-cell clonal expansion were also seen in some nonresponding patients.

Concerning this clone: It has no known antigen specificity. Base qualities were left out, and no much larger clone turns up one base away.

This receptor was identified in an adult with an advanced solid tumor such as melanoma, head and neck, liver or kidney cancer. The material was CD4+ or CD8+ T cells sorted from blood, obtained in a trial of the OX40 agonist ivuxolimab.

The CDR3 corresponds to CASSSRLDRSPVEQYF. The bases are TGTGCCAGCAGCTCCCGATTGGACAGATCTCCTGTCGAGCAGTACTTC. This chain is built from TRBV7-9 and TRBJ2-7, with TRBD1 as a weak D call on 6 bases. The germline V gene (reference sequence) gives CDR1 as SEHNR and CDR2 as FQNEAQ. V is shortened by 4 bases, J by 6 bases, and the region joining them spans 22 bases. Taken from cysteine to phenylalanine, the CDR3 has 16 residues. The CDR3 DNA has 48 bases and is translated from base 1.